This section outlines one T cell receptor beta chain sequence together with its context. Participant-reported clinical history was the basis for cohort assignment. All exposed participants met a person with COVID-19 within 2 weeks before entering the study. This specimen belongs to a study of blood T cell repertoires in COVID-19. Method: immunoSEQ multiplex PCR; TCRdb's copy keeps in-frame clones and lacks some. The table lists some 270,000 clones, around 90% of them singletons, with 2.8% in the top ten. The receptor comes from a middle-aged man who had been exposed to COVID-19. Specimen: PBMCs or T cells enriched from blood (not recorded which).

CDR3 loop: CASSSGGGGVGYGYTF. For the CDR3, the DNA is TGTGCCAGTAGTTCGGGAGGTGGGGGGGTTGGCTATGGCTACACCTTC. The V call is TRBV19, the J call TRBJ1-2; maybe TRBD1 (5 bases). V was trimmed by 5 bases and J by 4 bases, leaving 20 bases between them. This CDR3 is built from 16 residues. From germline, CDR1 is LNHDA and CDR2 SQIVND (reference sequence). Full variable domain (rest looked up from reference TRBV19 and TRBJ1-2): DGGITQSPKYLFRKEGQNVTLSCEQNLNHDAMYWYRQDPGQGLRLIYYSQIVNDFQKGDIAEGYSVSREKKESFPLTVTSAQKNPTAFYLCASSSGGGGVGYGYTFGSGTRLTVV.